This T cell receptor beta chain originates from a study of CD8+ T cells in alopecia areata. Of note for this clone: Its antigen is still unknown.

Whole-study findings and limits: In scalp and blood during tofacitinib, many expanded lesional clones persisted. Affected lesional scalp, above all in alopecia totalis/universalis, was more clonal than normal scalp.

Described treatment: oral pan-JAK inhibitor, 5-10 mg twice daily. The sequencing template was cDNA reverse transcribed from extracted RNA. The protocol was immunoSEQ multiplex PCR, while the TCRdb copy is restricted to in-frame clones and leaves out a portion. Of 130,000 or so clones in the sample, around 87% were seen once. The germline V and J ends were trimmed by 3 bases and 5 bases, with 17 bases remaining between them. Looked up from germline, CDR1 is SGDLS and CDR2 is YYNGEE. This CDR3 contains 15 residues. The TCR sequence derives from a human donor with alopecia areata. This rearrangement joins TRBV9 to TRBJ2-5; perhaps D is TRBD1 or TRBD2 (5 bases each). The sample in question was CD8+ T cells sorted from blood, obtained at week 4, from a patient treated with tofacitinib. This chain's CDR3 is CASSASGPLAETQYF. In DNA form, the CDR3 reads TGTGCCAGCAGCGCTTCGGGACCTCTTGCGGAGACCCAGTACTTC.